The rows below give T cell receptor beta chains drawn from one sample of a study of cytomegalovirus exposure and HLA in healthy donors. Profiling relied on immunoSEQ multiplex PCR, and the TCRdb table lists in-frame clones only, not all of them. In the table there are fewer than 150,000 clones, approximately 80% of which are singletons. Sequenced material: PBMCs. These receptors came from a woman in her forties in good health and CMV-seropositive. Each CDR3 is given with its conserved first and last residue. Fields, in order: CDR3 protein, CDR3 DNA, clone size, D gene, J gene, V gene. A D gene is named only where the DNA matches it firmly. Some rows mark clone size as missing; the rest say once, few, many or name a class of expanded clone.

CDR3aa: CASSFLGGGRPNEQFF; CDR3nt: TGTGCCAGCAGTTTCCTTGGCGGCGGGAGGCCCAATGAGCAGTTCTTC; abundance: once; d_gene: TRBD2; j_gene: TRBJ2-1; v_gene: TRBV28
CDR3aa: CASSWDRTSGGYTF; CDR3nt: TGTGCCAGCAGCTGGGACAGAACCTCTGGAGGCTACACCTTC; abundance: few; d_gene: TRBD1; j_gene: TRBJ1-2; v_gene: TRBV25-1
CDR3aa: CASSLGGLLNTEAFF; CDR3nt: TGTGCCAGCAGCTTAGGAGGACTGCTGAACACTGAAGCTTTCTTT; abundance: NA; d_gene: NA; j_gene: TRBJ1-1; v_gene: TRBV7-9
CDR3aa: CSAWDFYGYTF; CDR3nt: TGCAGTGCTTGGGACTTCTATGGCTACACCTTC; abundance: few; d_gene: NA; j_gene: TRBJ1-2; v_gene: TRBV20-1
CDR3aa: CASSSRSGSPFF; CDR3nt: TGTGCCAGCAGTTCACGTAGCGGGAGTCCGTTCTTC; abundance: NA; d_gene: TRBD2; j_gene: TRBJ2-1; v_gene: TRBV27
CDR3aa: CASSFSGSGSYEQYF; CDR3nt: TGTGCCAGCAGCTTCAGCGGGAGTGGGTCCTACGAGCAGTACTTC; abundance: NA; d_gene: TRBD2; j_gene: TRBJ2-7; v_gene: TRBV7-9
CDR3aa: CASRRVGTGNTIYF; CDR3nt: TGTGCCAGTCGCAGGGTGGGTACTGGAAACACCATATATTTT; abundance: NA; d_gene: NA; j_gene: TRBJ1-3; v_gene: TRBV19
CDR3aa: CASGEIGGFREQYF; CDR3nt: TGTGCCAGCGGCGAGATTGGGGGCTTTCGCGAGCAGTACTTC; abundance: NA; d_gene: NA; j_gene: TRBJ2-7; v_gene: TRBV28
CDR3aa: CASSPPTGRNTEAFF; CDR3nt: TGTGCCAGCTCACCCCCGACAGGGAGAAACACTGAAGCTTTCTTT; abundance: NA; d_gene: TRBD1; j_gene: TRBJ1-1; v_gene: TRBV18
CDR3aa: CASSALSGDSYEQYF; CDR3nt: TGTGCCAGCAGTGCCCTTAGCGGGGACTCCTACGAGCAGTACTTC; abundance: few; d_gene: TRBD2; j_gene: TRBJ2-7; v_gene: TRBV2
CDR3aa: CSVENEDEQFF; CDR3nt: TGCAGCGTCGAGAACGAAGATGAGCAGTTCTTC; abundance: once; d_gene: NA; j_gene: TRBJ2-1; v_gene: TRBV29-1
CDR3aa: CASSFFGGSPSYEQYF; CDR3nt: TGTGCCAGCAGCTTCTTTGGCGGGAGTCCCTCCTACGAGCAGTACTTC; abundance: few; d_gene: TRBD2; j_gene: TRBJ2-7; v_gene: TRBV5-4
CDR3aa: CASSYSFRRHSYGYTF; CDR3nt: TGTGCCAGCAGTTACTCGTTCAGGCGCCACTCCTATGGCTACACCTTC; abundance: NA; d_gene: NA; j_gene: TRBJ1-2; v_gene: TRBV6-6
CDR3aa: CASSPPGGRGYTF; CDR3nt: TGTGCCAGCAGCCCTCCCGGGGGTCGTGGCTACACCTTC; abundance: NA; d_gene: NA; j_gene: TRBJ1-2; v_gene: TRBV4-2
CDR3aa: CAITSGTGPYEQYF; CDR3nt: TGTGCCATCACCTCCGGGACAGGGCCCTACGAGCAGTACTTC; abundance: few; d_gene: TRBD1; j_gene: TRBJ2-7; v_gene: TRBV10-3
CDR3aa: CASSWGLINEQFF; CDR3nt: TGTGCCAGCAGCTGGGGACTAATCAATGAGCAGTTCTTC; abundance: NA; d_gene: TRBD2; j_gene: TRBJ2-1; v_gene: TRBV11-2
CDR3aa: CASSFVAGSHNEQFF; CDR3nt: TGTGCCAGCAGTTTCGTAGCAGGGTCCCACAATGAGCAGTTCTTC; abundance: NA; d_gene: NA; j_gene: TRBJ2-1; v_gene: TRBV27
CDR3aa: CAISESTGGAYEQYF; CDR3nt: TGTGCCATCAGTGAGTCGACAGGGGGGGCCTACGAGCAGTACTTC; abundance: NA; d_gene: TRBD1; j_gene: TRBJ2-7; v_gene: TRBV10-3
CDR3aa: CASSPDRPRVEQYF; CDR3nt: TGTGCCAGCAGCCCTGACAGGCCCCGGGTCGAGCAGTACTTC; abundance: once; d_gene: NA; j_gene: TRBJ2-7; v_gene: TRBV28
CDR3aa: CASSLTSGRSYEQYF; CDR3nt: TGTGCCAGCTCATTGACTAGCGGGAGGTCCTACGAGCAGTACTTC; abundance: few; d_gene: TRBD2; j_gene: TRBJ2-7; v_gene: TRBV18
CDR3aa: CASMGGTEAFF; CDR3nt: TGTGCCAGTATGGGGGGAACTGAAGCTTTCTTT; abundance: NA; d_gene: NA; j_gene: TRBJ1-1; v_gene: TRBV19
CDR3aa: CASTLWTSGDNEQFF; CDR3nt: TGTGCCAGCACCCTTTGGACTAGCGGTGACAATGAGCAGTTCTTC; abundance: once; d_gene: TRBD2; j_gene: TRBJ2-1; v_gene: TRBV2
CDR3aa: CAGAPGLFRENTEAFF; CDR3nt: TGTGCCGGAGCCCCCGGCCTCTTTAGAGAGAACACTGAAGCTTTCTTT; abundance: NA; d_gene: NA; j_gene: TRBJ1-1; v_gene: TRBV7-9
CDR3aa: CASRHGGDRGADTQYF; CDR3nt: TGCGCCTCACGGCATGGCGGGGACCGCGGGGCAGATACGCAGTATTTT; abundance: few; d_gene: NA; j_gene: TRBJ2-3; v_gene: TRBV5-1
CDR3aa: CASSQTTGQDSYF; CDR3nt: TGTGCCAGCAGTCAGACGACCGGACAGGATTCATATTTT; abundance: few; d_gene: TRBD1; j_gene: TRBJ1-3; v_gene: TRBV6-1
CDR3aa: CASSKGLAVYNEQFF; CDR3nt: TGTGCCAGTAGTAAAGGACTAGCGGTTTACAATGAGCAGTTCTTC; abundance: NA; d_gene: TRBD2; j_gene: TRBJ2-1; v_gene: TRBV19
CDR3aa: CASSLRGLNRSREQFF; CDR3nt: TGTGCCAGCAGCTTACGCGGACTGAACCGAAGTAGAGAGCAGTTCTTC; abundance: once; d_gene: NA; j_gene: TRBJ2-1; v_gene: TRBV7-9
CDR3aa: CASSQDQNGGSSGNTIYF; CDR3nt: TGTGCCAGCAGCCAAGATCAGAACGGGGGAAGCTCTGGAAACACCATATATTTT; abundance: NA; d_gene: NA; j_gene: TRBJ1-3; v_gene: TRBV14
CDR3aa: CASSPPTRGEQYF; CDR3nt: TGTGCCAGCTCACCACCGACGAGAGGCGAGCAGTACTTC; abundance: NA; d_gene: NA; j_gene: TRBJ2-7; v_gene: TRBV18
CDR3aa: CASSIRDYNQPQHF; CDR3nt: TGTGCCAGTAGTATCAGGGACTACAATCAGCCCCAGCATTTT; abundance: NA; d_gene: NA; j_gene: TRBJ1-5; v_gene: TRBV19
CDR3aa: CASSWTWNTEAFF; CDR3nt: TGTGCCAGCAGCTGGACATGGAACACTGAGGCTTTCTTT; abundance: NA; d_gene: NA; j_gene: TRBJ1-1; v_gene: TRBV13
CDR3aa: CASSPGVHEQYF; CDR3nt: TGTGCCAGCAGCCCAGGGGTGCACGAGCAGTACTTC; abundance: NA; d_gene: NA; j_gene: TRBJ2-7; v_gene: TRBV7-9
CDR3aa: CASSPQPGDYEQYF; CDR3nt: TGTGCCAGCTCACCACAACCGGGTGACTACGAGCAGTACTTC; abundance: NA; d_gene: NA; j_gene: TRBJ2-7; v_gene: TRBV18
CDR3aa: CASRRSGYGYTF; CDR3nt: TGTGCCAGCAGGAGGAGTGGCTATGGCTACACCTTC; abundance: NA; d_gene: NA; j_gene: TRBJ1-2; v_gene: TRBV2
CDR3aa: CASKASETDTQYF; CDR3nt: TGTGCCAGCAAGGCTAGCGAGACAGATACGCAGTATTTT; abundance: few; d_gene: NA; j_gene: TRBJ2-3; v_gene: TRBV2
CDR3aa: CASSVLAQQETQYF; CDR3nt: TGTGCCAGCAGCGTACTAGCGCAACAAGAGACCCAGTACTTC; abundance: NA; d_gene: TRBD2; j_gene: TRBJ2-5; v_gene: TRBV14
CDR3aa: CASSFGTRLAANEQYF; CDR3nt: TGTGCCAGCAGCTTCGGGACCCGACTAGCGGCAAACGAGCAGTACTTC; abundance: NA; d_gene: TRBD2; j_gene: TRBJ2-7; v_gene: TRBV5-6
CDR3aa: CASSPGQLLGGYTF; CDR3nt: TGCGCCAGCAGCCCGGGACAGCTACTAGGGGGCTACACCTTC; abundance: NA; d_gene: TRBD1; j_gene: TRBJ1-2; v_gene: TRBV5-1
CDR3aa: CASSEARGDQPQHF; CDR3nt: TGCGCCAGCAGTGAGGCCAGGGGAGATCAGCCCCAGCATTTT; abundance: NA; d_gene: NA; j_gene: TRBJ1-5; v_gene: TRBV10-2
CDR3aa: CASALVSRLAGVGSAYNEQFF; CDR3nt: TGCGCCAGCGCTCTGGTCTCCAGGCTAGCGGGAGTGGGTAGTGCCTACAATGAGCAGTTCTTC; abundance: NA; d_gene: TRBD2; j_gene: TRBJ2-1; v_gene: TRBV5-1
CDR3aa: CASSVPDRGGTDTQYF; CDR3nt: TGTGCCAGCAGCGTTCCGGACAGGGGAGGCACAGATACGCAGTATTTT; abundance: NA; d_gene: TRBD1; j_gene: TRBJ2-3; v_gene: TRBV9
CDR3aa: CASSSVAPSGRRDEQFF; CDR3nt: TGTGCCAGCAGCTCGGTGGCCCCTAGCGGGAGGCGGGATGAGCAGTTCTTC; abundance: NA; d_gene: TRBD2; j_gene: TRBJ2-1; v_gene: TRBV5-4
CDR3aa: CASSNLQGASSYEKLFF; CDR3nt: TGTGCCAGCAGTAACCTACAGGGGGCGAGTAGTTATGAAAAACTGTTTTTT; abundance: few; d_gene: TRBD1; j_gene: TRBJ1-4; v_gene: TRBV28
CDR3aa: CASSSPPGGSYNEQFF; CDR3nt: TGTGCCAGCAGCTCCCCCCCGGGAGGGAGTTACAATGAGCAGTTCTTC; abundance: NA; d_gene: TRBD2; j_gene: TRBJ2-1; v_gene: TRBV7-9
CDR3aa: CASSPAAGGRGPQETQYF; CDR3nt: TGTGCCAGCAGCCCAGCAGCGGGCGGGAGGGGCCCACAAGAGACCCAGTACTTC; abundance: NA; d_gene: TRBD2; j_gene: TRBJ2-5; v_gene: TRBV7-9
CDR3aa: CAWSDLASSYNSPLHF; CDR3nt: TGTGCCTGGAGTGACCTGGCTAGCTCCTATAATTCACCCCTCCACTTT; abundance: NA; d_gene: NA; j_gene: TRBJ1-6; v_gene: TRBV30
CDR3aa: CASSDPAGVGYNEQFF; CDR3nt: TGTGCCAGCAGCGACCCAGCGGGAGTTGGGTACAATGAGCAGTTCTTC; abundance: once; d_gene: TRBD2; j_gene: TRBJ2-1; v_gene: TRBV7-9
CDR3aa: CAIRLSGVAYEQYF; CDR3nt: TGTGCCATCAGGTTGTCAGGGGTGGCCTACGAGCAGTACTTC; abundance: NA; d_gene: NA; j_gene: TRBJ2-7; v_gene: TRBV10-3
CDR3aa: CASSRTGGQPQHF; CDR3nt: TGTGCCAGCAGCCGGACAGGGGGACAGCCCCAGCATTTT; abundance: NA; d_gene: TRBD1; j_gene: TRBJ1-5; v_gene: TRBV14
CDR3aa: CASSRLPDTDTQYF; CDR3nt: TGCGCCAGCAGCCGACTACCCGACACAGATACGCAGTATTTT; abundance: once; d_gene: NA; j_gene: TRBJ2-3; v_gene: TRBV4-1
CDR3aa: CSARDWPGTTF; CDR3nt: TGCAGTGCTAGAGATTGGCCCGGGACTACTTTT; abundance: NA; d_gene: NA; j_gene: TRBJ1-1; v_gene: TRBV20-1